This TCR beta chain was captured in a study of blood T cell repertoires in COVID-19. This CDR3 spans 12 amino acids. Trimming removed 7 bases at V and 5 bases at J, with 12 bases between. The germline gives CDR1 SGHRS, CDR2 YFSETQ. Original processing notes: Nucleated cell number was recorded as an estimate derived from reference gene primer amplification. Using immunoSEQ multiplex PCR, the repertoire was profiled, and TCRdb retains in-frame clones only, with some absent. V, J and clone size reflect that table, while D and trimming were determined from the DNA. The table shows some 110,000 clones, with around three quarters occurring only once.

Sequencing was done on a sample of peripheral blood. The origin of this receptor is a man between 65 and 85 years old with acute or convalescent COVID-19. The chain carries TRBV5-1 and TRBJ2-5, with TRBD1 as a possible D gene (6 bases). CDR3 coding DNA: TGCGCCAGCGGAACAGGGCAGGAGACCCAGTACTTC. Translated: CASGTGQETQYF.